One sample yielded the 31 T cell receptor beta chains listed below, sequenced in a study of OX40 agonist ivuxolimab in advanced cancers. This table comes from immunoSEQ multiplex PCR, and its TCRdb copy is limited to in-frame clones, with some not included. The data contain roughly 48,000 clones, around 80% of them singletons. The sample here was CD4+ or CD8+ T cells sorted from blood, taken in a trial of the OX40 agonist ivuxolimab. The receptors were sampled from an adult with an advanced solid tumor such as melanoma, head and neck, liver or kidney cancer.

The chain employs TRBV6-6 and TRBJ2-2; D gene uncertain. Germline V gene data show CDR1 as MNHNY and CDR2 as SVGAGI (reference sequence). V lost 2 bases to trimming and J lost 0 bases, with 10 bases between them. The CDR3 consists of 16 residues. CDR3 sequence (DNA): TGTGCCAGCAGTTACGTAAGGAGAACGAACACCGGGGAGCTGTTTTTT. This sequence encodes CASSYVRRTNTGELFF.

The count of this clone is one. This chain links TRBV5-6 with TRBJ2-7; tentatively, D is TRBD2 (5 bases). Between the trimmed V and J ends, which lost 1 base and 0 bases, there was a span of 8 bases. The CDR3 consists of 14 residues. Germline CDR1 reads SGHDT; CDR2 reads YYEEEE. In DNA, the CDR3 is TGTGCCAGCAGCTTGTTCACTAGCTCCTACGAGCAGTACTTC. Its translation: CASSLFTSSYEQYF.

V usage is TRBV7-2 and J usage is TRBJ2-5, with D perhaps being TRBD1 or TRBD2 (5 bases each). Between the trimmed V and J ends, which lost 2 bases and 5 bases, there was a span of 12 bases. Per germline, CDR1 SGHTA and CDR2 FQGNSA. The CDR3 has 14 residues. DNA for the CDR3: TGTGCCAGCAGCTTATGGGGGAGTCGGGAGACCCAGTACTTC. Translated: CASSLWGSRETQYF.

This clone occurred a few times. The genes are TRBV6-5 and TRBJ1-1, with D possibly being TRBD1 (5 bases). V was shortened by 2 bases and J by 11 bases, with 12 bases between the two germline ends. Germline V gene data show CDR1 as MNHEY and CDR2 as SVGAGI. This CDR3 has 12 amino acids. The DNA for the CDR3 is TGTGCCAGCAGTTACGAAGGGGTGGGGGCTTTCTTT. Translating gives CASSYEGVGAFF.

The CDR3 DNA reads as TGTGCCAGCAGCTTAGCGCTTGGGGGGGCGCGTGAGCAGTACTTC. Protein product: CASSLALGGAREQYF. This chain uses TRBV7-2 with TRBJ2-5, with a weak D call TRBD2 (7 bases). The V gene's germline CDR1 is SGHTA and CDR2 FQGNSA. V was trimmed by 0 bases and J by 11 bases, leaving 19 bases between them. The CDR3 loop spans 15 amino acids.

The chain couples TRBV10-2 to TRBJ2-3; D gene uncertain. Germline V gene data show CDR1 as WSHSY and CDR2 as SAAADI. Trimming stripped 6 bases from V and 4 bases from J, with 5 bases between. The CDR3 covers 11 residues. CDR3 protein: CASREADTQYF. The CDR3 coding sequence is TGCGCCAGCAGGGAAGCAGATACGCAGTATTTT.

The chain recombines TRBV5-4 with TRBJ1-2; D is perhaps TRBD1 (5 bases). Trimming took off 6 bases at V and 2 bases at J, with 14 bases between the two ends. The CDR3 loop spans 14 amino acids. The germline V gene encodes CDR1 SGHNT and CDR2 YYREEE (reference sequence). CDR3 loop: CASKPRVKNYGYTF. CDR3 in DNA: TGTGCCAGCAAGCCCAGGGTGAAAAACTATGGCTACACCTTC.

This chain uses TRBV4-3 with TRBJ1-3, with D perhaps matching TRBD1 (6 bases). The CDR3 sequence is 14 residues long. The germline V gene has CDR1 LGHNA and CDR2 YSLEER. The V end lost 3 bases, the J end lost 2 bases, and 8 bases lay between the germline ends. Written as DNA, the CDR3 is TGCGCCAGCAGCCAGGGGGGCGCTGGAAACACCATATATTTT. It yields the protein CASSQGGAGNTIYF.

This chain connects TRBV10-3 to TRBJ2-7; a weak D match, TRBD2 (5 bases). Germline CDR1 and CDR2: ENHRY and SYGVKD. This CDR3 has 15 amino acids. Trimming took off 0 bases at V and 3 bases at J, with 12 bases between the two ends. CDR3 nucleotides: TGTGCCATCAGTGAGTCATACGGGGTGGACTACGAGCAGTACTTC. Encoded protein: CAISESYGVDYEQYF.

The rearrangement uses TRBV6-5 and TRBJ2-7, with 11 bases lining up with TRBD1. Germline CDR1 MNHEY, CDR2 SVGAGI. The CDR3 is 14 amino acids. After removal of 7 bases from V and 3 bases from J, the junction contained 5 bases not matched to a gene. The CDR3 protein is CASTDGTGGYEQYF. CDR3 DNA sequence: TGTGCCAGCACTGACGGGACAGGGGGCTACGAGCAGTACTTC.

This chain links TRBV7-2 with TRBJ2-1, with TRBD2 as a possible D gene (7 bases). The CDR3 sequence is 15 residues long. The V gene lost 1 base and the J gene lost 8 bases, with 15 bases spanning the gap. From germline, CDR1 is SGHTA and CDR2 FQGNSA. Written as DNA, the CDR3 is TGTGCCAGCAGCTTAGGAGGGGGGGCCTGGGATGAGCAGTTCTTC. Residues: CASSLGGGAWDEQFF.

The genes are TRBV15 and TRBJ2-5; the D call may be TRBD1 or TRBD2 (5 bases each). Per the germline V gene, CDR1 is LNHNV and CDR2 is YYDKDF (reference sequence). This CDR3 has 15 amino acids. V gave up 0 bases and J gave up 4 bases, with 12 bases separating them. This CDR3 reads CATSRDPAGRETQYF. The CDR3 DNA sequence: TGTGCCACCAGCAGAGATCCGGCAGGGAGAGAGACCCAGTACTTC.

This chain connects TRBV20-1 to TRBJ1-2, with D possibly matching TRBD1 (5 bases). The germline V and J ends were trimmed by 3 bases and 7 bases, with 9 bases remaining between them. The CDR3 covers 11 residues. Germline V gene data show CDR1 as DFQATT and CDR2 as SNEGSKA (reference sequence). Here the CDR3 reads CSARNQGGYTF. The CDR3 DNA is TGCAGTGCTAGGAACCAGGGTGGCTACACCTTC.

J is TRBJ2-5 and V is TRBV7-9, with 8 bases matching TRBD1. This CDR3 region has 17 residues. Germline assignment: CDR1 SEHNR and CDR2 FQNEAQ (reference sequence). V was clipped by 0 bases and J by 9 bases; unmatched bases: 15. The CDR3 DNA reads TGTGCCAGCAGCTTAGCGCTTCAGGGGGCTCCTCAAGTGGCCCAGTACTTC. Translation gives CASSLALQGAPQVAQYF.

V gene TRBV5-4 combines with J gene TRBJ2-7; TRBD2 is a possible D gene (6 bases). Trimming shortened V by 1 base and J by 3 bases, and 11 bases separated the two germline ends. The germline V gene has CDR1 SGHNT and CDR2 YYREEE (reference sequence). The CDR3 is made up of 14 amino acids. In nucleotides, the CDR3 is TGTGCCAGCAGCTTGAGACGGGGGAACTACGAGCAGTACTTC. Translated, it gives CASSLRRGNYEQYF.

This sequence joins TRBV2 and TRBJ1-6; D is uncertain. This CDR3 contains 13 residues. CDR1 and CDR2 (germline): SNHLY, FYNNEI. Between the trimmed V and J ends, which lost 3 bases and 5 bases, there was a span of 5 bases. CDR3 DNA: TGTGCCAGCAGTGACAGCGATAATTCACCCCTCCACTTT. Translation gives CASSDSDNSPLHF.

The chain links TRBV7-2 to TRBJ2-4; D ambiguous. This CDR3 contains 15 residues. The germline V and J ends were trimmed by 2 bases and 1 base, with 9 bases remaining between them. Germline lookup yields CDR1 SGHTA and CDR2 FQGNSA. The CDR3 nucleotides read TGTGCCAGCAGCTTAAGGCTGGGGGCCAAAAACATTCAGTACTTC. The encoded protein is CASSLRLGAKNIQYF.

The chain joins TRBV4-3 to TRBJ1-1; no clear D gene. This CDR3 contains 14 residues. Germline loops: CDR1 LGHNA, CDR2 YSLEER. V was cut by 0 bases and J by 5 bases, with 10 bases left in between. The CDR3 coding sequence is TGCGCCAGCAGCCAAGAAAAGGGTTATACTGAAGCTTTCTTT. It is translated as CASSQEKGYTEAFF.

This chain joins TRBV19 and TRBJ2-3, with 7 bases that match TRBD1. V lost 5 bases to trimming and J lost 0 bases; unmatched junction nucleotides: 5. This CDR3 is built from 15 residues. Germline CDR1 is LNHDA and CDR2 is SQIVND (reference sequence). In nucleotides, the CDR3 is TGTGCCAGTAGTTCAGGACAGGCTAGCACAGATACGCAGTATTTT. This gives the protein CASSSGQASTDTQYF.

This chain joins TRBV18 and TRBJ1-2; no clear D. Germline lookup yields CDR1 KGHSH and CDR2 LQKENI. V was clipped by 3 bases and J by 7 bases, with 18 bases between them. There are 15 residues in the CDR3. The CDR3 loop reads CASSPFGKDRVGYTF. CDR3 nucleotide sequence: TGTGCCAGCTCACCCTTCGGGAAGGACCGCGTTGGCTACACCTTC.

The genes are TRBV5-1 and TRBJ2-2; TRBD1 matches 9 bases. V shed 6 bases, J shed 7 bases, and the junction held 22 bases outside the gene matches. The CDR3 runs to 19 residues. Germline assignment: CDR1 SGHRS and CDR2 YFSETQ. CDR3 DNA: TGCGCCAGCACTGACGCGCCCCCGGGACAGGGATTCGGTAACGGGGAGCTGTTTTTT. Protein: CASTDAPPGQGFGNGELFF.

On this clone itself: Being one base from a much bigger clone, this may be a read error. Within the sample, other DNA sequences also encode this same CDR3. V is TRBV2 and J is TRBJ2-7, with a weak D call TRBD1 (5 bases). This CDR3 has 12 amino acids. In germline, CDR1 is SNHLY, CDR2 FYNNEI. V lost 6 bases to trimming and J lost 2 bases, with 8 bases between them. The CDR3 nucleotides are TGTGCCAGCAGAGGGGCCGCCTACGAGCAGTACTTC. It codes for CASRGAAYEQYF.

The rearrangement links TRBV6-4 to TRBJ2-6; possible D gene TRBD2, 5 bases. The CDR3 consists of 15 residues. Germline loops: CDR1 MRHNA, CDR2 SNTAGT. V lost 2 bases, J lost 2 bases, and 7 bases lay in between. The CDR3 loop reads CASSDRGAGANVLTF. CDR3 nucleotide sequence: TGTGCCAGCAGTGACCGGGGTGCTGGGGCCAACGTCCTGACTTTC.

This chain uses TRBV19 with TRBJ1-1; a weak D match, TRBD1 (5 bases). Germline V gene sequence: CDR1 LNHDA, CDR2 SQIVND (reference sequence). Trimming took 4 bases from V and 1 from J, leaving 16 bases between them. This CDR3 region has 16 residues. The CDR3 reads CASSTGKPSSNTEAFF. The CDR3 nucleotides are TGTGCCAGTAGTACAGGGAAGCCCTCGTCGAACACTGAAGCTTTCTTT.

This chain joins TRBV7-2 and TRBJ1-2; D possibly corresponds to TRBD1 (5 bases). Trimming removed 7 bases at V and 0 bases at J, with 21 bases between. Germline CDR1 is SGHTA and CDR2 is FQGNSA. The CDR3 runs to 17 residues. CDR3 in amino acids: CASTLDSPRKANYGYTF. In DNA, the CDR3 is TGTGCCAGCACCCTAGACAGTCCCCGAAAAGCTAACTATGGCTACACCTTC. The full variable domain, completed using reference TRBV7-2 and TRBJ1-2, is GAGVSQSPSNKVTEKGKDVELRCDPISGHTALYWYRQSLGQGLEFLIYFQGNSAPDKSGLPSDRFSAERTGGSVSTLTIQRTQQEDSAVYLCASTLDSPRKANYGYTFGSGTRLTVV.

In this sample, this clone turned up a few times. This sequence joins TRBV4-1 and TRBJ1-2, with unresolved D. Trimming shortened V by 3 bases and J by 8 bases, and 13 bases separated the two germline ends. CDR1 and CDR2 (germline): MGHRA, YSYEKL. CDR3 length equals 13 residues. The DNA for the CDR3 is TGCGCCAGCAGCCACTTGGACCGCGGCGGCTACACCTTC. Translation: CASSHLDRGGYTF.

This chain joins TRBV25-1 and TRBJ1-2; tentative D call: TRBD1 (5 bases). This CDR3 comprises 14 residues. CDR1 is MGHDK, CDR2 SYGVNS, per germline. V dropped 5 bases and J dropped 4 bases, with 14 bases sitting between them. CDR3 nucleotide sequence: TGTGCCAGCAGTCCTGGAAGGGACCTCTATGGCTACACCTTC. Translation gives CASSPGRDLYGYTF.

This rearrangement joins TRBV5-1 to TRBJ1-1; D unresolved. The V gene's germline CDR1 is SGHRS and CDR2 YFSETQ. The CDR3 runs 14 residues. V was shortened by 0 bases and J by 0 bases, with 6 bases between the two germline ends. In DNA form, the CDR3 reads TGCGCCAGCAGCTTGGAAGGCCTGAACACTGAAGCTTTCTTT. Translation: CASSLEGLNTEAFF.

The rearrangement uses TRBV5-8 and TRBJ2-2, with D perhaps matching TRBD1 (5 bases). Looked up from germline, CDR1 is SGHTS and CDR2 is YDEGEE. Deletions cut 2 bases from V and 0 bases from J, with 8 bases between. This CDR3 is built from 15 residues. CDR3 sequence reads: CASSFGATNTGELFF. In DNA, the CDR3 is TGTGCCAGCAGCTTTGGGGCTACGAACACCGGGGAGCTGTTTTTT.

The rearrangement links TRBV10-1 to TRBJ2-3; D is ambiguous. Germline-derived CDR1 and CDR2 are WNHNN and SYGVQD (reference sequence). Trimming pared 5 bases from V and 2 bases from J, leaving 11 bases between. The CDR3 length is 14 residues. The CDR3 DNA reads as TGCGCCAGCAGTAGGTACATCCCCACAGATACGCAGTATTTT. Its translation is CASSRYIPTDTQYF.

This clone was found once. The CDR3 reads CASSSPLRGVNEQFF. The DNA of the CDR3 is TGTGCCAGCAGCTCCCCTCTCCGAGGGGTCAATGAGCAGTTCTTC. The rearrangement links TRBV7-3 to TRBJ2-1; D may match TRBD1 or TRBD2 (5 bases each). The CDR3 has 15 residues. The germline V gene encodes CDR1 SGHTA and CDR2 FQGTGA. V lost 4 bases and J lost 6, with 16 bases in between.